These T cell receptor beta chains were read from a single sample in a study of blood T cell repertoires in COVID-19. Clones were read by immunoSEQ multiplex PCR, and TCRdb kept only the in-frame ones, dropping some. The table has about 160,000 clones, roughly 85% seen once. Sequencing used peripheral blood. The receptor set was obtained from a human donor with acute or convalescent COVID-19. The donor label of this sample is uncertain. Each CDR3 is given with its conserved first and last residue. A D gene is named only where the DNA matches it firmly. Only some rows state a clone size, as once, few, many or a class for expanded clones.

V,size,D,J,DNA,CDR3
TRBV7-9,.,.,TRBJ1-2,TGTGCCAGCAGCTATAGCCGGGGGAACTATGGCTACACCTTC,CASSYSRGNYGYTF
TRBV15,.,.,TRBJ2-3,TGTGCCACCAGAGGGTCAGGGACAGATACGCAGTATTTT,CATRGSGTDTQYF
TRBV5-1,.,.,TRBJ2-2,TGCGCCAGTTTAAGCTCGAACACCGGGGAGCTGTTTTTT,CASLSSNTGELFF
TRBV27,once,TRBD2,TRBJ2-1,TGTGCCAGCAGTCCCCGGGGGCGGGGGGTGATCTACAATGAGCAGTTCTTC,CASSPRGRGVIYNEQFF
TRBV7-2,once,TRBD2,TRBJ2-5,TGTGCCAGCAGCTTAGAGGGGGGACTAGCGGGGTCCCAGTACTTC,CASSLEGGLAGSQYF
TRBV6-5,.,.,TRBJ2-5,TGTGCCAGCAGAACCCAGGGTATGGGGGAGACCCAGTACTTC,CASRTQGMGETQYF
TRBV30,.,TRBD1,TRBJ1-3,TGTGCCTGGAGTGTACCCGGACAGGGCCGGGGTGGAATGGGAAACACCATATATTTT,CAWSVPGQGRGGMGNTIYF
TRBV11-2,.,.,TRBJ2-7,TGTGCCAGCACCCCGGGGGGCAACTCTTTCTCCTACGAGCAGTACTTC,CASTPGGNSFSYEQYF
TRBV18,few,TRBD1,TRBJ1-2,TGTGCCAGCTCACTTAGGGACAGGGCGGAAGGCTACACCTTC,CASSLRDRAEGYTF
TRBV11-2,.,.,TRBJ1-1,TGTGCCAGCAGCTTCAGGGGTCGAGACACTGAAGCTTTCTTT,CASSFRGRDTEAFF
TRBV6-1,once,TRBD1,TRBJ1-2,TGTGCCAGCAGTGAATATAACAGGGGAGGCCATGGCTACACCTTC,CASSEYNRGGHGYTF
TRBV19,.,.,TRBJ1-5,TGTGCCAGTAGGTGGAGGGATCAACAGCCCCAGCATTTT,CASRWRDQQPQHF
TRBV11-2,once,.,TRBJ2-7,TGTGCCAGCAGCTACCGGGGGACCTACGAGCAGTACTTC,CASSYRGTYEQYF
TRBV6-1,.,TRBD2,TRBJ2-5,TGTGCCAGCAGCCGGGGGGGGGTAGGCGCGGAGACCCAGTACTTC,CASSRGGVGAETQYF
TRBV5-1,once,TRBD2,TRBJ2-1,TGCGCCAGCAGCTTAGGGACTAGCGGGGCCAATGAGCAGTTCTTC,CASSLGTSGANEQFF
TRBV12-5,.,TRBD1,TRBJ1-2,TGTGCTAGTGGTCCTGCCGACAGGGGTCGCGGCTACACCTTC,CASGPADRGRGYTF
TRBV11-2,.,TRBD1,TRBJ2-2,TGTGCCAGCAGCTTAGTTGGACAGGGGGCGCGCACCGGGGAGCTGTTTTTT,CASSLVGQGARTGELFF
TRBV11-2,once,.,TRBJ1-2,TGTGCCAGCAGCTCGAATATCGGAGCAAGGGGGAGCGGCTACACCTTC,CASSSNIGARGSGYTF
TRBV5-1,.,.,TRBJ1-1,TGCGCCAGCAGCTTTCAACAGCAGAACACTGAAGCTTTCTTT,CASSFQQQNTEAFF
TRBV10-2,.,TRBD1,TRBJ1-5,TGCGCCAGTCGGCCTCGGCTAGCGGACAGGGACAATCAGCCCCAGCATTTT,CASRPRLADRDNQPQHF
TRBV14,.,.,TRBJ2-7,TGTGCCAGCAGCCTTTCAACAGTCTACGAGCAGTACTTC,CASSLSTVYEQYF
TRBV2,many,.,TRBJ1-6,TGTGCCAGCAGTGGAGGTCAGGGTAATTCACCCCTCCACTTT,CASSGGQGNSPLHF
TRBV30,.,.,TRBJ1-2,TGTGCCATGGGGTTCCGGGGGGCGGGCGCCCATGGCTACACCTTC,CAMGFRGAGAHGYTF
TRBV2,.,.,TRBJ1-5,TGTGCCAGCAGTGAGACAGATAGCAATCAGCCCCAGCATTTT,CASSETDSNQPQHF
TRBV24-1,.,TRBD1,TRBJ2-7,TGTGCCACCCAACCGACAGGGTCCTACGAGCAGTACTTC,CATQPTGSYEQYF
TRBV18,.,.,TRBJ2-1,TGTGCCAGCTCCCCTGGAGTAGCCGTCCGTTCGTTACAAGACCAGTTCTTC,CASSPGVAVRSLQDQFF
TRBV27,.,TRBD1,TRBJ1-5,TGTGCCAGCAGTTTAGATACTTTCAGGGGACAGGAGTTAAAGTATAGCAATCAGCCCCAGCATTTT,CASSLDTFRGQELKYSNQPQHF
TRBV6-4,.,TRBD2,TRBJ2-1,TGTGCCAGCAGCCCGGGACTACCGGGAAGTGAGCAGTTCTTC,CASSPGLPGSEQFF
TRBV4-3,.,TRBD1,TRBJ2-7,TGCGCCAGCAGCCTTTCCGGGACAGGGGTCGGAGAGCAGTACTTC,CASSLSGTGVGEQYF
TRBV5-1,.,TRBD1,TRBJ1-2,TGCGCCAGCAGCCTCGACAGGGGAGACTATGGCTACACCTTC,CASSLDRGDYGYTF
TRBV4-1,.,TRBD1,TRBJ1-2,TGCGCCAGCAGCCACCCCAGGACAGGGGCACTGGATGGCTACACCTTC,CASSHPRTGALDGYTF
TRBV5-1,.,.,TRBJ1-2,TGCGCCAGCAGCCCCATCGGGAGGGGGGATGGCTACACCTTC,CASSPIGRGDGYTF
TRBV5-3,.,TRBD1,TRBJ1-2,TGTGCCAGAAGCTTGGCCGGGCAGGGGGCGACCCGCTTCGCCTTC,CARSLAGQGATRFAF
TRBV28,.,.,TRBJ2-2,TGTGCCAGCAGCCTAGGGGCAGGGGGGAGCACCGGGGAGCTGTTTTTT,CASSLGAGGSTGELFF
TRBV7-9,.,TRBD2,TRBJ2-5,TGTGCCAGCAGCCAAGGCGGGGGGGCACAAGAGACCCAGTACTTC,CASSQGGGAQETQYF
TRBV18,.,TRBD2,TRBJ2-1,TGTGCCAGCTCACCCCCGAGCGGGGGCCTCTACAATGAGCAGTTCTTC,CASSPPSGGLYNEQFF
TRBV27,.,.,TRBJ2-2,TGTGCCAGCAGTTTATTTTCCCGGGGTCGGACCGGGGAGCTGTTTTTT,CASSLFSRGRTGELFF
TRBV5-4,once,.,TRBJ1-1,TGTGCCAGCCGTCTTGGGGAGGACACTGAAGCTTTCTTT,CASRLGEDTEAFF
TRBV11-2,.,TRBD1,TRBJ1-5,TGTGCCAGCAGCTTAGATACGGCAGGGGGCTGGAATCAGCCCCAGCATTTT,CASSLDTAGGWNQPQHF
TRBV18,.,TRBD1,TRBJ2-7,TGTGCCAGCTCTCTCGACAGGGGCCCCTCCTACGAGCAGTACTTC,CASSLDRGPSYEQYF
TRBV3-1/TRBV3-2,.,.,TRBJ1-5,TGTGCCAGCAGCCTATTGGGGGCCTACAATCAGCCCCAGCATTTT,CASSLLGAYNQPQHF
TRBV11-3,once,.,TRBJ2-1,TGTGCCAGCAGCGGTAACAGGGTTGGCCACAATGAGCAGTTCTTC,CASSGNRVGHNEQFF
TRBV28,.,.,TRBJ1-6,TGTGCCAGCAACGGACAAGTGGGTTCACCCCTCCACTTT,CASNGQVGSPLHF
TRBV24-1,.,.,TRBJ2-1,TGTGCCACCAGTACGGTTACGGAGAACAATGAGCAGTTCTTC,CATSTVTENNEQFF
TRBV12-5,.,TRBD1,TRBJ2-5,TGTGCTAGTGCCACGACAGGGTCGGGAGAGACCCAGTACTTC,CASATTGSGETQYF
TRBV4-2,.,TRBD1,TRBJ2-5,TGTGCCAGCAGCCACCCGCGACAGGGCGCTGCACAAGAGACCCAGTACTTC,CASSHPRQGAAQETQYF
TRBV29-1,.,.,TRBJ2-3,TGCAGCGTGCGGTGGGGGGGCGGAGGCACAGATACGCAGTATTTT,CSVRWGGGGTDTQYF
TRBV28,.,TRBD1,TRBJ1-6,TGTGCCAGCGAACGGGACAGGGGTTCACCCCTCCACTTT,CASERDRGSPLHF
TRBV12-3/TRBV12-4,.,.,TRBJ2-3,TGTGCCAGCAGTCCCCTACCCACAGATACGCAGTATTTT,CASSPLPTDTQYF
TRBV5-1,.,.,TRBJ1-4,TGCGCCAGCAGCTTAGGGACACAGGAAAAACTGTTTTTT,CASSLGTQEKLFF
TRBV2,.,TRBD1,TRBJ1-5,TGTGCCAGCAGGGGACAGGGGATCCAGCCCCAGCATTTT,CASRGQGIQPQHF
TRBV28,.,TRBD1,TRBJ2-7,TGTGCCAGCCCCCCGGGACAGGGAGGTGGCGAGCAGTACTTC,CASPPGQGGGEQYF
TRBV18,.,.,TRBJ2-3,TGTGCCAGCTCACCAGTACGGGATACGCAGTATTTT,CASSPVRDTQYF
TRBV18,.,TRBD1,TRBJ1-6,TGTGCCAGCTCACGAAGGGGACAGGTTAATTCACCCCTCCACTTT,CASSRRGQVNSPLHF
TRBV30,.,TRBD1,TRBJ1-1,TGTGCCTGGAGCTGGGGGAACAGGGGGGAGGCTGAAGCTTTCTTT,CAWSWGNRGEAEAFF
TRBV4-2,.,.,TRBJ1-3,TGTGCCAGCAGCCAAGATCGGGACATCCAAACTTACTCTGGAAACACCATATATTTT,CASSQDRDIQTYSGNTIYF
TRBV2,.,TRBD2,TRBJ2-1,TGTGCCAGCACCCTGACTAGCGGGGGGAACAATGAGCAGTTCTTC,CASTLTSGGNNEQFF
TRBV7-2,.,TRBD2,TRBJ2-5,TGTGCCAGCAGCGGACTAGCGGGGAAAGAGACCCAGTACTTC,CASSGLAGKETQYF
TRBV28,.,TRBD1,TRBJ1-1,TGTGCCAGCAGTTCAGAGGGACAGGTGAACACTGAAGCTTTCTTT,CASSSEGQVNTEAFF
TRBV28,once,.,TRBJ2-2,TGTGCCAGCAGTTCCGCGGGGGCCCGTGTCGGGGAGCTGTTTTTT,CASSSAGARVGELFF